Below, 15 T cell receptor beta chains from the same sample are listed, as sequenced in a study of Ad26.COV2.S vaccination and SARS-CoV-2 variants. Profiling relied on immunoSEQ multiplex PCR, and the TCRdb table lists in-frame clones only, not all of them. The sample shows approximately 480,000 clones, 87% of them seen only once. The treatment is: about 20 received Ad26.COV2.S at low or high dose, single or two shots; roughly five received placebo; per-sample allocation not given. Following the first vaccine or placebo injection, samples were taken on day 63. The sequenced sample was peripheral blood, obtained in a trial of Ad26.COV2.S vaccine versus placebo. The receptors shown here come from a person aged 18-65 years who received the Ad26.COV2.S COVID-19 vaccine or a placebo.

The V and J genes are TRBV29-1 and TRBJ2-5; either TRBD1 or TRBD2 may fit D (7 bases each). V was clipped by 6 bases and J by 4 bases, with 21 bases between them. The germline gives CDR1 SQVTM, CDR2 ANQGSEA. There are 15 residues in the CDR3. CDR3 coding DNA: TGCAGCGTCAGGAGGGGGGGACAGACACGAGAGACCCAGTACTTC. Protein product: CSVRRGGQTRETQYF.

The chain recombines TRBV27 with TRBJ2-5; D not certain. Per germline, CDR1 MNHEY and CDR2 SMNVEV (reference sequence). CDR3 length: 12 amino acids. V was shortened by 5 bases and J by 4 bases, with 8 bases between the two germline ends. The CDR3 is CASSNPAETQYF. CDR3 sequence (DNA): TGTGCCAGCAGTAATCCAGCAGAGACCCAGTACTTC.

This clone was seen just once. CDR3 in amino acids: CASSSGTSYGEQFF. Written as DNA, the CDR3 is TGTGCCAGTAGTTCGGGTACCTCCTACGGGGAGCAGTTCTTC. The rearrangement uses TRBV19 and TRBJ2-1; D call uncertain. CDR3 length: 14 residues. The germline V gene encodes CDR1 LNHDA and CDR2 SQIVND (reference sequence). V lost 5 bases and J 10 bases, leaving 18 bases between the germline ends.

The V and J genes are TRBV28 and TRBJ1-1, with D tentatively TRBD1 (5 bases). The V gene's germline CDR1 is MDHEN and CDR2 SYDVKM. There are 16 residues in the CDR3. Trimming left V 3 bases short and J 6 bases short, with 20 bases between. Here the CDR3 DNA reads TGTGCCAGCAGTTTGAAATTTTCAGGGTGGAGGGCTGAAGCTTTCTTT. It codes for CASSLKFSGWRAEAFF. Together with reference TRBV28 and TRBJ1-1, the CDR3 gives the full variable domain: DVKVTQSSRYLVKRTGEKVFLECVQDMDHENMFWYRQDPGLGLRLIYFSYDVKMKEKGDIPEGYSVSREKKERFSLILESASTNQTSMYLCASSLKFSGWRAEAFFGQGTRLTVV.

The chain links TRBV27 to TRBJ1-6; D gene ambiguous. The V gene's germline CDR1 is MNHEY and CDR2 SMNVEV (reference sequence). Trimming left V 2 bases short and J 0 bases short, with 11 bases between. The CDR3 has 17 amino acids. Here the CDR3 reads CASSLGQLGSYNSPLHF. As DNA, the CDR3 is TGTGCCAGCAGTTTAGGGCAACTCGGCTCCTATAATTCACCCCTCCACTTT.

This clone was seen only a few times. The rearrangement uses TRBV10-2 and TRBJ2-1; 13 bases map to TRBD2. CDR3 length: 16 amino acids. The trim removed 2 bases at V and 6 bases at J, leaving 4 bases unmatched. CDR1 and CDR2 from the germline V gene are WSHSY and SAAADI. CDR3 residues: CASSETGLAGPNEQFF. In DNA, the CDR3 is TGCGCCAGCAGTGAGACGGGACTAGCGGGACCCAATGAGCAGTTCTTC.

This chain uses TRBV5-1 with TRBJ2-5; 11 nucleotides match TRBD2. The J segment lost 4 bases and the V segment lost 4 bases, leaving 9 bases of the junction unmatched. Looked up from germline, CDR1 is SGHRS and CDR2 is YFSETQ. CDR3 size: 16 residues. CDR3 DNA: TGCGCCAGCAGCGCCGAACTAGCGGGAGTTTCAGAGACCCAGTACTTC. Amino acids: CASSAELAGVSETQYF. The full variable domain, in which reference TRBV5-1 and TRBJ2-5 provide the parts outside the CDR3, is KAGVTQTPRYLIKTRGQQVTLSCSPISGHRSVSWYQQTPGQGLQFLFEYFSETQRNKGNFPGRFSGRQFSNSRSEMNVSTLELGDSALYLCASSAELAGVSETQYFGPGTRLLVL.

The chain links TRBV3-1 (or the pseudogene TRBV3-2) to TRBJ2-3; TRBD2 agrees at 11 bases. CDR1 is LGHDT and CDR2 is YNNKEL in the germline V gene (reference sequence). V was pared by 3 bases and J by 7 bases, with 18 bases of the junction left unmatched. This CDR3 spans 19 amino acids. Here the CDR3 DNA reads TGTGCCAGCAGCCATTATGGCAGGTCTAGCGGGAGGCAAGCGTATACGCAGTATTTT. It encodes CASSHYGRSSGRQAYTQYF.

This clone was seen just once. J is TRBJ2-1 and V is TRBV5-1, with a tentative D call TRBD2 (6 bases). The CDR3 has 17 amino acids. Trimming took off 1 base at V and 0 bases at J, with 14 bases between the two ends. Germline V CDR1 and CDR2: SGHRS, YFSETQ. The CDR3 DNA is TGCGCCAGCAGCTTGTTAAGTGGGGGGAGCTCCTACAATGAGCAGTTCTTC. Protein sequence: CASSLLSGGSSYNEQFF.

As DNA, the CDR3 is TGTGCCAGCAGCTCGAGGGGGCCGGGCACTGAAGCTTTCTTT. This gives the protein CASSSRGPGTEAFF. The gene calls are TRBV7-2 and TRBJ1-1; 7 bases fit TRBD1. The CDR3 contains 14 residues. V lost 4 bases and J lost 4; bases outside the gene matches: 6. CDR1 SGHTA and CDR2 FQGNSA come from the germline V gene. Drawing the rest from reference TRBV7-2 and TRBJ1-1, the complete variable domain is GAGVSQSPSNKVTEKGKDVELRCDPISGHTALYWYRQSLGQGLEFLIYFQGNSAPDKSGLPSDRFSAERTGGSVSTLTIQRTQQEDSAVYLCASSSRGPGTEAFFGQGTRLTVV.

V is TRBV10-3 and J is TRBJ2-1; D gene unclear. The CDR3 is 13 residues long. Between the trimmed V and J ends, which lost 4 bases and 9 bases, there was a span of 13 bases. Per germline, CDR1 ENHRY and CDR2 SYGVKD. Here the CDR3 reads CAISGTVPSEQFF. The DNA of the CDR3 is TGTGCCATCAGTGGAACGGTACCCAGTGAGCAGTTCTTC.

The genes are TRBV7-3 and TRBJ2-5; the D gene is possibly TRBD2 (5 bases). CDR1 SGHTA and CDR2 FQGTGA come from the germline V gene. Trimming cost V 5 bases and J 5 bases, with 12 bases left between them. The length of the CDR3 is 13 residues. The CDR3: CASSQDFRETQYF. The CDR3 DNA follows: TGTGCCAGCAGCCAGGACTTTCGGGAGACCCAGTACTTC.

Details on this clone: An end of the junction differs from the germline gene, which may be a read error. The chain carries TRBV28 and TRBJ2-7; perhaps TRBD2 as D (5 bases). The length of the CDR3 is 12 residues. CDR1 MDHEN and CDR2 SYDVKM come from the germline V gene. In DNA form, the CDR3 reads TGTGCCAGCAGTTTATCCATATCCCCGGGAAACTTC. Its translation: CASSLSISPGNF.

This rearrangement joins TRBV6-2 or TRBV6-3 to TRBJ2-1, with a possible D match to TRBD2 (6 bases). Per the germline V gene, CDR1 is MNHEY and CDR2 is SVGEGT. Trimming cost V 2 bases and J 4 bases, with 21 bases left between them. The CDR3 loop spans 18 amino acids. The CDR3 loop is CASSYTLGGGIIYNEQFF. CDR3 DNA: TGTGCCAGCAGTTACACTTTGGGAGGCGGGATAATTTACAATGAGCAGTTCTTC.

This clone was found many times. The V and J genes are TRBV19 and TRBJ2-3; 8 bases align to TRBD2. This CDR3 is 15 amino acids long. V was pared by 6 bases and J by 2 bases, with 7 bases of the junction left unmatched. Germline-derived CDR1 and CDR2 are LNHDA and SQIVND (reference sequence). CDR3 in amino acids: CASSLLAEVTDTQYF. The CDR3 nucleotides read TGTGCCAGTAGCCTACTAGCGGAGGTCACAGATACGCAGTATTTT.